The table lists the clone carrying this T cell receptor beta chain with a few counts. Antigen: not known. CDR1 and CDR2 from the germline V gene are KGHDR and SFDVKD. The length of the CDR3 is 11 residues. The germline V and J ends were trimmed by 6 bases and 4 bases, with 5 bases remaining between them. TCRdb analysed the 5' RACE reads with MiXCR anew, one entry per CDR3 protein. The data contain more than 250,000 distinct CDR3 sequences, about a sixth of them singletons. These data come from a study of T-cell memory formation after mild COVID-19. Overall study results and limits: Certain responding clones were present in pre-infection memory, suggesting participation of cross-reactive memory.

The V call is TRBV24-1, the J call TRBJ1-1; no clear D. This TCR was sampled from a man younger than 35 who had mild COVID-19 (a few samples of this study predate the infection). Cell type and time point are not known. The source material was PBMCs or a T cell subset sorted from them (not recorded which). CDR3 residues: CATSRGTEAFF. The CDR3 region has the DNA TGTGCCACCAGTCGGGGCACTGAAGCTTTCTTT.